Presented here are 7 T cell receptor beta chains from one specimen sequenced in a study of blood T cell repertoires in COVID-19 (dated by TCRdb to between 2020 and 2021). The library came from the immunoSEQ multiplex PCR assay. The clones in this table, taken by TCRdb from immuneACCESS, are in-frame only. Not every clone is retained; where verified, under half of the shortfall comes from an unresolved V gene, and the cause of the rest is unknown. Present in this sample are roughly 200,000 clones, roughly nine tenths of which were seen just once. The ten largest account for almost 4% of the sample. The specimen sequenced was PBMCs or T cells enriched from blood (not recorded which). The receptor source for this set is a woman aged 25 to 39 with acute COVID-19.

This chain's CDR3 is CASSEGPGLGPLEQYF. CDR3 coding DNA: TGTGCCAGCAGTGAAGGTCCGGGACTAGGACCGCTCGAGCAGTACTTC. V usage is TRBV6-1 and J usage is TRBJ2-7; 8 bases fit TRBD2. Unmatched junction bases numbered 11, after V lost 1 base and J lost 6 bases. The germline gives CDR1 MNHNS, CDR2 SASEGT. This CDR3 spans 16 amino acids.

The chain is built from TRBV6-5 and TRBJ1-6; TRBD1 aligns across 7 bases. Germline CDR1 reads MNHEY; CDR2 reads SVGAGI. The V gene end was trimmed by 8 bases and the J gene end by 4 bases; junction bases not matched to a gene: 8. The CDR3 has 15 amino acids. The CDR3 DNA reads TGTGCCAGCGACGACAGGGACGGATATAATTCACCCCTCCACTTT. This gives the protein CASDDRDGYNSPLHF.

This clone occurred once. The CDR3 region is CATSTPGQGPHYEQYF. DNA for the CDR3: TGTGCCACCAGCACCCCGGGACAGGGGCCCCACTACGAGCAGTACTTC. The chain recombines TRBV15 with TRBJ2-7; 10 bases line up with TRBD1. Looked up from germline, CDR1 is LNHNV and CDR2 is YYDKDF (reference sequence). CDR3 length: 16 residues. The J segment lost 3 bases and the V segment lost 4 bases, leaving 9 bases of the junction unmatched.

The chain is built from TRBV20-1 and TRBJ2-2; D remains unclear. V was cut by 3 bases and J by 1 base, with 6 bases left in between. The CDR3 has 13 amino acids. Germline CDR1 is DFQATT and CDR2 is SNEGSKA (reference sequence). DNA of the CDR3: TGCAGTGCTAGTCCCAGGAACACCGGGGAGCTGTTTTTT. Residues: CSASPRNTGELFF.

The chain links TRBV4-1 to TRBJ2-3; TRBD2 is a possible D gene (5 bases). The CDR3 runs 16 residues. Between the trimmed V and J ends, which lost 4 bases and 1 base, there was a span of 15 bases. Germline-derived CDR1 and CDR2 are MGHRA and YSYEKL. CDR3 sequence reads: CASSPGIALGTDTQYF. The CDR3 DNA follows: TGCGCCAGCAGCCCCGGGATTGCCCTGGGCACAGATACGCAGTATTTT.

Points on this clone: Other DNA sequences in this sample translate to the same CDR3. This chain joins TRBV5-4 and TRBJ1-6; maybe TRBD1 (5 bases). V lost 5 bases and J 4 bases, leaving 7 bases between the germline ends. CDR3 length: 13 residues. Germline V CDR1 and CDR2: SGHNT, YYREEE (reference sequence). CDR3 sequence: CASRGDYNSPLHF. CDR3 DNA: TGTGCCAGCAGAGGGGATTATAATTCACCCCTCCACTTT.

The chain combines TRBV6-5 with TRBJ1-5; perhaps TRBD1 as D (6 bases). This CDR3 has 14 residues. Germline V gives CDR1 MNHEY, CDR2 SVGAGI. V was cut by 5 bases and J by 7 bases, with 15 bases left in between. The CDR3 protein is CASSPGHTGQPQHF. CDR3 nucleotide sequence: TGTGCCAGCAGTCCCGGACATACAGGGCAGCCCCAGCATTTT.